The 16 T cell receptor beta chains presented below share a single source sample, sequenced in a study of blood T cell repertoires in COVID-19. Data came from immunoSEQ multiplex PCR; TCRdb stores just in-frame clones and leaves some out. The sample yields about 68,000 clones, 80% to 90% seen once. The specimen sequenced was peripheral blood. The receptors shown here come from a man between 45 and 60 years old with acute or convalescent COVID-19.

For the CDR3, the DNA is TGCGCCAGCAGTGAGCCGGGAAGTGGAGATGAAAAACTGTTTTTT. This translates into CASSEPGSGDEKLFF. The chain recombines TRBV10-2 with TRBJ1-4; D is undetermined. V lost 2 bases and J lost 6, with 13 bases in between. This CDR3 spans 15 amino acids. In germline, CDR1 is WSHSY, CDR2 SAAADI.

The chain combines TRBV19 with TRBJ1-2, with a weak D call TRBD1 (5 bases). V was shortened by 5 bases and J by 0 bases, with 16 bases between the two germline ends. Per germline, CDR1 LNHDA and CDR2 SQIVND (reference sequence). This CDR3 comprises 16 residues. CDR3 nucleotides: TGTGCCAGTAGTCCCCGGGGGGTCGAAGCTAACTATGGCTACACCTTC. This translates into CASSPRGVEANYGYTF.

In this sample, this clone turned up once. The gene calls are TRBV19 and TRBJ1-2; D call uncertain. The germline gives CDR1 LNHDA, CDR2 SQIVND (reference sequence). Trimming removed 1 base at V and 0 bases at J, with 15 bases between. The CDR3 runs to 17 residues. CDR3 bases: TGTGCCAGTAGTATAGTTCCCCGTGCGGCTGCTAACTATGGCTACACCTTC. Translation: CASSIVPRAAANYGYTF.

This chain joins TRBV28 and TRBJ2-3; TRBD1 matches 11 bases. J lost 4 bases, V lost 5 bases, and 11 bases had no gene match. Germline V CDR1 and CDR2: MDHEN, SYDVKM. The CDR3 contains 17 residues. The DNA of the CDR3 is TGTGCCAGCAGTGTTCAACCTCCGGGACAGGGGGCAGATACGCAGTATTTT. As protein: CASSVQPPGQGADTQYF.

J is TRBJ1-2 and V is TRBV7-2; 7 nucleotides match TRBD1. The CDR3 runs to 12 residues. Germline lookup yields CDR1 SGHTA and CDR2 FQGNSA. The trim removed 5 bases at V and 8 bases at J, leaving 5 bases unmatched. This CDR3 is CASSLDREGYTF. The CDR3, as DNA: TGTGCCAGCAGCCTAGACAGGGAAGGCTACACCTTC.

This rearrangement joins TRBV30 to TRBJ2-1, with a weak D call TRBD1 (6 bases). CDR3 length: 14 amino acids. Between the trimmed V and J ends, which lost 3 bases and 9 bases, there was a span of 18 bases. Germline CDR1 GTSNPN, CDR2 SVGIG (reference sequence). CDR3 protein: CAWSWQGTPREQFF. CDR3 nucleotides: TGTGCCTGGAGCTGGCAGGGGACACCGCGTGAGCAGTTCTTC. Full variable domain (remainder filled in from reference TRBV30 and TRBJ2-1): SQTIHQWPATLVQPVGSPLSLECTVEGTSNPNLYWYRQAAGRGLQLLFYSVGIGQISSEVPQNLSASRPQDRQFILSSKKLLLSDSGFYLCAWSWQGTPREQFFGPGTRLTVL.

The chain employs TRBV5-4 and TRBJ1-2; D is possibly TRBD1 (5 bases). CDR1 is SGHNT and CDR2 is YYREEE in the germline V gene (reference sequence). The CDR3 runs 12 residues. Trimming took 2 bases from V and 8 from J, leaving 10 bases between them. CDR3 sequence reads: CASSFGGGGYTF. DNA of the CDR3: TGTGCCAGCAGCTTTGGGGGAGGCGGCTACACCTTC. Filled out from reference TRBV5-4 and TRBJ1-2, the complete variable domain reads ETGVTQSPTHLIKTRGQQVTLRCSSQSGHNTVSWYQQALGQGPQFIFQYYREEENGRGNFPPRFSGLQFPNYSSELNVNALELDDSALYLCASSFGGGGYTFGSGTRLTVV.

This sequence joins TRBV28 and TRBJ2-5; TRBD1 is a possible D gene (6 bases). The CDR3 consists of 12 residues. The V gene's germline CDR1 is MDHEN and CDR2 SYDVKM. Trimming removed 5 bases at V and 2 bases at J, with 6 bases between. CDR3 protein: CASSGQQETQYF. In DNA, the CDR3 is TGTGCCAGCAGTGGACAGCAAGAGACCCAGTACTTC.

The genes are TRBV2 and TRBJ2-4; D is possibly TRBD1 (6 bases). The V and J ends lost 9 bases and 0 bases respectively, with 15 bases between them. Per the germline V gene, CDR1 is SNHLY and CDR2 is FYNNEI. The CDR3 contains 15 residues. The CDR3 DNA reads as TGTGCCAGTAGGTCGGACAGACTAGCCAAAAACATTCAGTACTTC. Translating it yields CASRSDRLAKNIQYF.

The CDR3, as DNA: TGTGCCAGCAGCGAATGGTCGACAGGGAGCACCGGGGAGCTGTTTTTT. Translated: CASSEWSTGSTGELFF. V gene TRBV6-2 or TRBV6-3 combines with J gene TRBJ2-2, with 7 bases matching TRBD1. J was trimmed by 4 bases and V by 6 bases; bases with no gene match: 11. The CDR3 has 16 amino acids. The germline CDR1 and CDR2 sequences are MNHEY and SVGEGT.

This sequence joins TRBV6-5 and TRBJ1-6, with a weak D call TRBD1 (5 bases). V shed 0 bases and J shed 11 bases, with 14 bases lying between them. CDR1 MNHEY and CDR2 SVGAGI come from the germline V gene. This CDR3 has 15 residues. The CDR3 nucleotides are TGTGCCAGCAGTTACTCAACCAGGGATAGGGCACCCCTCCACTTT. The encoded protein is CASSYSTRDRAPLHF.

DNA of the CDR3: TGCGCCAGCAGCTTGGCCGGGGTTGCGGGACCCGCAGATACGCAGTATTTT. Amino acid sequence: CASSLAGVAGPADTQYF. The chain employs TRBV5-1 and TRBJ2-3; D is possibly TRBD2 (6 bases). V was shortened by 0 bases and J by 4 bases, with 18 bases between the two germline ends. The CDR3 consists of 17 residues. Per germline, CDR1 SGHRS and CDR2 YFSETQ.

This sequence joins TRBV19 and TRBJ2-5; D possibly corresponds to TRBD2 (5 bases). The germline CDR1 and CDR2 sequences are LNHDA and SQIVND (reference sequence). V shed 6 bases and J shed 3 bases, with 20 bases lying between them. This CDR3 spans 16 amino acids. In DNA form, the CDR3 reads TGTGCCAGTAGGGTTCCGGGGTCAGCTGGGGAAGAGACCCAGTACTTC. Translated, it gives CASRVPGSAGEETQYF.

The CDR3, as DNA: TGTGCCAGCTCACTCGGACAGGTGAACACCGGGGAGCTGTTTTTT. Translating gives CASSLGQVNTGELFF. The chain joins TRBV18 to TRBJ2-2; 7 nucleotides line up with TRBD1. The CDR3 extends over 15 amino acids. Germline assignment: CDR1 KGHSH and CDR2 LQKENI. Unmatched junction bases numbered 3, after V lost 4 bases and J lost 1 base.

The V and J genes are TRBV3-1 (or the pseudogene TRBV3-2) and TRBJ2-7; 7 nucleotides agree with TRBD2. This CDR3 region has 15 residues. The J segment lost 4 bases and the V segment lost 1 base, leaving 7 bases of the junction unmatched. The germline gives CDR1 LGHDT, CDR2 YNNKEL (reference sequence). The CDR3 here is CASSQGLAAIYEQYF. The CDR3 DNA is TGTGCCAGCAGCCAAGGGCTAGCGGCAATTTACGAGCAGTACTTC.

The gene calls are TRBV5-4 and TRBJ1-1, with 9 bases aligning to TRBD1. V gave up 0 bases and J gave up 7 bases; unmatched junction bases: 4. The CDR3 has 14 amino acids. Germline-derived CDR1 and CDR2 are SGHNT and YYREEE (reference sequence). The DNA for the CDR3 is TGTGCCAGCAGCTTGGAACAGGGGGCGGGTGAAGCTTTCTTT. Translation gives CASSLEQGAGEAFF.